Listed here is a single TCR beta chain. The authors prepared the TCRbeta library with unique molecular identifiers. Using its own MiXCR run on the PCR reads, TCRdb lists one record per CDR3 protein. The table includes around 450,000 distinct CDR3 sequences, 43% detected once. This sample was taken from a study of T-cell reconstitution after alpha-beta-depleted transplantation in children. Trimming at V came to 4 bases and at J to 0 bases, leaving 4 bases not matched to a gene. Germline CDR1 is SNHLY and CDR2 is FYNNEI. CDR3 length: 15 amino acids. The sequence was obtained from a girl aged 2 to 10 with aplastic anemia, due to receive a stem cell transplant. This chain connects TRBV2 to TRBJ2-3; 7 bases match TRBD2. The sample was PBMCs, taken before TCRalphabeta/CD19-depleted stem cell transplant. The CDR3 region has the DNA TGTGCCAGCAGTGGCTGGGGGGGGAGCACAGATACGCAGTATTTT. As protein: CASSGWGGSTDTQYF.